The 21 T cell receptor beta chains listed next were all sequenced from one sample in a study of CD8+ T cells in alopecia areata. The sorting of pooled cutaneous lymph node cells relied on CD4, CD8alpha, NKG2D, NKG2ACE and other markers. The sequencing template was cDNA reverse transcribed from extracted RNA. Assay: immunoSEQ multiplex PCR; the TCRdb copy retains only in-frame clones and omits some. In total the sample includes around 300,000 clones, none of them seen once. The source material was CD4+ T cells sorted from a lymph node. These receptors originate from a C3H/HeJ mouse with alopecia areata. MHC haplotype here: H2-k.

Regarding this clone: A read error may be the cause here, since a much bigger clone is one base away. Gene names denote mouse genes. Coverage ceases 4 residues before the CDR3 finishes, and the germline J gene fills in the end. V gene TRBV13-3 combines with J gene TRBJ1-2; 7 nucleotides agree with TRBD1. Trimming removed 3 bases from V and 0 bases from J; junction bases left unmatched: 2. The CDR3 is made up of 14 amino acids. Germline CDR1 reads NNHDY; CDR2 reads SYVADS. This chain's CDR3 is CASSGDSTNSDYTF. CDR3 bases read: TGTGCCAGCAGTGGGGACAGTACAAACTCC.

This clone appeared a few times. Gene names and germline refer to mouse. Read sequence stops 4 residues before the CDR3 end, and the germline J gene provides the missing end. The gene calls are TRBV5 and TRBJ2-1, with TRBD2 identical over 12 bases. This CDR3 spans 18 amino acids. Per the germline V gene, CDR1 is LGHNA and CDR2 is YNLKQL (reference sequence). V shed 0 bases and J 1 base; nucleotides not matched to a gene: 4. The CDR3 loop reads CASSQDRTGGGNYAEQFF. The part of the CDR3 DNA that was read is TGTGCCAGCAGCCAAGATCGGACTGGGGGGGGGAACTATGCT.

To note about this clone: The gene names given are mouse names. The missing CDR3 end, 3 residues past where the read stops, is filled in from the germline J gene. J is TRBJ1-6 and V is TRBV12-1; 7 positions match TRBD1. TRBJ1-6 is annotated as an ORF whose role is uncertain. The J segment lost 7 bases and the V segment lost 0 bases, leaving 5 bases of the junction unmatched. The CDR3 length is 15 residues. The V gene's germline CDR1 is SGHSN and CDR2 HYEKVE. The covered CDR3 bases are TGTGCCAGCTCTCTCGACGCAGGGGGGAATTCGCCC. Residues: CASSLDAGGNSP. The complete CDR3 protein is CASSLDAGGNSPLYF.

This clone was found a few times. Mouse germline and gene names are used. CDR3 residues: CASSGGLGDTQYF. Incomplete CDR3 DNA: TGTGCCAGCAGTGGGGGACTGGGGGAC. This sequence joins TRBV13-1 and TRBJ2-5; 10 bases map to TRBD2. From the germline J gene comes the end of the CDR3, since the read stops 4 residues before it. The CDR3 runs 13 residues. From germline, CDR1 is NSHNY and CDR2 SYGAGN.

This clone was counted a few times. Gene names refer to mouse genes. The sequence runs out 4 residues before the end of the CDR3; the remainder is reconstructed from the germline J gene. The V and J genes are TRBV13-3 and TRBJ2-7; D gene uncertain. CDR3 size: 12 residues. In germline, CDR1 is NNHDY, CDR2 SYVADS. The CDR3 protein is CASSEHTYEQYF. The part of the CDR3 DNA that was read is TGTGCCAGCAGTGAACACACATAT.

This clone appeared a few times. Mouse germline and gene names are used. Read coverage stops 4 residues before the CDR3 terminus; the germline J gene supplies the remainder. This rearrangement joins TRBV31 to TRBJ1-2; 7 nucleotides match TRBD1. Germline trimming cut 3 bases from V and 0 bases from J; bases unmatched to any gene: 4. Germline CDR1 and CDR2: GKSSPN and SITVG. This CDR3 contains 14 residues. Incomplete CDR3 DNA: TGTGCCTGGAGATCTGGGACAGCAAACTCC. This sequence encodes CAWRSGTANS. The CDR3 as a whole reads CAWRSGTANSDYTF.

This clone has more than one count but fewer than ten. Mouse gene names apply. The CDR3 extends 4 residues past the end of the read, so its final part is completed from the germline J gene. The chain links TRBV13-3 to TRBJ2-7, with TRBD1 as a possible D gene (6 bases). V lost 4 bases and J 0 bases, leaving 11 bases between the germline ends. Germline V gives CDR1 NNHDY, CDR2 SYVADS. This CDR3 is built from 14 residues. Here the CDR3 reads CASSSGQSSYEQYF. CDR3 bases read: TGTGCCAGCAGTTCAGGACAGAGCTCCTAT.

This clone was detected a few times. Gene names and germline refer to mouse. The read gets to within 4 residues of the CDR3 end, and the germline J gene fills in the rest. The V and J genes are TRBV1 and TRBJ2-7, with 8 positions matching TRBD2. The CDR3 is 15 amino acids. Germline CDR1 and CDR2: NSQYPW and LRSPGD (reference sequence). Losses at the gene ends were 4 bases for V and 0 bases for J; bases not matched to a gene: 5. The chain's CDR3 is CTCSDWGGSSYEQYF. The CDR3 bases that were read are TGCACCTGCAGTGATTGGGGGGGGAGCTCCTAT.

As concerns this clone: The gene names here belong to mouse. The sequenced fragment ends 4 residues before the CDR3 boundary, so the rest is inferred from the germline J gene. V gene TRBV1 combines with J gene TRBJ1-1; TRBD1 might be the D (5 bases). The CDR3 runs 14 residues. The germline gives CDR1 NSQYPW, CDR2 LRSPGD (reference sequence). The CDR3 DNA, read in part, is TGCACCTGCAGTGCAGATGCGGGGGGGACA. Protein sequence: CTCSADAGGT. The full CDR3 reads CTCSADAGGTEVFF.

In this sample, this clone turned up a few times. Gene names and germline refer to mouse. The read terminates 4 residues before the CDR3 end, so the remaining end is supplied by the germline J gene. V gene TRBV1 combines with J gene TRBJ2-1, with 10 positions matching TRBD1. The germline V gene encodes CDR1 NSQYPW and CDR2 LRSPGD (reference sequence). The CDR3 runs 14 residues. CDR3 DNA, as far as it was read: TGCACCTGCAGGTCCGGGACAGGGGAGACT. Its protein product is CTCRSGTGET. The entire CDR3 protein is CTCRSGTGETEQFF.

Regarding this clone: All gene names here are mouse names. The CDR3 end is not reached by the read, which stops 4 residues before it; the germline J gene fills it in. The same CDR3 can be traced to other DNA sequences in this sample. The chain employs TRBV1 and TRBJ2-1, with TRBD1 matching 11 bases. The germline gives CDR1 NSQYPW, CDR2 LRSPGD (reference sequence). Losses at the gene ends were 1 base for V and 4 bases for J; bases not matched to a gene: 0. The CDR3 extends over 15 amino acids. The sequenced CDR3 bases are TGCACCTGCAGTGCAGGGGACAGGGGGTATGCT. Translating it yields CTCSAGDRGYA. The whole CDR3 reads CTCSAGDRGYAEQFF. The whole variable domain, filled in from reference TRBV1 and TRBJ2-1, reads VTLLEQNPRWRLVPRGQAVNLRCILKNSQYPWMSWYQQDLQKQLQWLFTLRSPGDKEVKSLPGADYLATRVTDTELRLQVANMSQGRTLYCTCSAGDRGYAEQFFGPGTRLTVL.

Comment on this clone: Gene names denote mouse genes. The read stops 3 residues short of the end of the CDR3; the missing end is completed from the germline J gene. The J gene is TRBJ1-6, the V gene TRBV1, with 11 bases aligning to TRBD1. TRBJ1-6 is annotated as an ORF whose role is uncertain. V was clipped by 2 bases and J by 4 bases; unmatched bases: 4. CDR3 length equals 17 residues. Per the germline V gene, CDR1 is NSQYPW and CDR2 is LRSPGD (reference sequence). The CDR3 bases that were read are TGCACCTGCAGTGCACCGGGACAGGGGGGGTATAATTCGCCC. Protein sequence: CTCSAPGQGGYNSP. The whole CDR3 sequence reads CTCSAPGQGGYNSPLYF.

Regarding this clone: Each gene name is a mouse one. The missing CDR3 end, 4 residues past where the read stops, is filled in from the germline J gene. The chain combines TRBV5 with TRBJ2-7; 9 bases map to TRBD1. Germline lookup yields CDR1 LGHNA and CDR2 YNLKQL (reference sequence). CDR3 size: 14 residues. The CDR3 reads CASSPRQGGYEQYF. Incomplete CDR3 DNA: TGTGCCAGCAGCCCCCGACAGGGGGGGTAT.

Regarding this clone: Gene names are mouse gene names. The read terminates 3 residues before the CDR3 end, so the remaining end is supplied by the germline J gene. The chain links TRBV31 to TRBJ1-6; TRBD1 is a possible D gene (5 bases). TRBJ1-6 is marked as an open reading frame, function uncertain. This CDR3 has 14 residues. In germline, CDR1 is GKSSPN, CDR2 SITVG. V was cut by 0 bases and J by 5 bases, with 8 bases left in between. The DNA read from the CDR3 is TGTGCCTGGAGTCTAGCCAGGGATAATTCGCCC. This translates into CAWSLARDNSP. The entire CDR3 protein reads CAWSLARDNSPLYF.

This clone has only a few counts. Genes and germline are mouse. The read ends 4 residues shy of where the CDR3 ends; the end is completed using the germline J gene. The chain uses TRBV13-1 and TRBJ1-2; maybe TRBD1 (6 bases). CDR3 length: 13 residues. CDR1 is NSHNY, CDR2 SYGAGN, per germline. The CDR3 bases that were read are TGTGCCAGCAGTGGAGGGGGGCGATCC. It is translated as CASSGGGRS. The whole CDR3 protein reads CASSGGGRSDYTF.

As regards this clone: Mouse gene names and germline throughout. The CDR3 end lies 4 residues beyond the end of the read and is filled in from the germline J gene. The sample carries other DNA sequences with the same CDR3. The chain couples TRBV13-2 to TRBJ1-2, with 7 nucleotides matching TRBD1. Germline-derived CDR1 and CDR2 are NNHNN and SYGAGS (reference sequence). V dropped 5 bases and J dropped 1; count of bases not matched to a gene: 2. The CDR3 is made up of 13 amino acids. CDR3 bases read: TGTGCCAGCGGACGACAGGGAAACTCC. This sequence encodes CASGRQGNS. The complete CDR3 reads CASGRQGNSDYTF.

This clone occurred a few times. The genes and germline here are from mouse. Read coverage stops 4 residues before the CDR3 terminus; the germline J gene supplies the remainder. V and J are TRBV5 and TRBJ2-5; 8 nucleotides align to TRBD1. Germline V lookup: CDR1 LGHNA, CDR2 YNLKQL (reference sequence). The CDR3 totals 13 residues. The CDR3 DNA, read in part, is TGTGCCAGCAGCCTGGGACAGGAAGAC. Translated: CASSLGQED. The full CDR3 protein reads CASSLGQEDTQYF.

The table lists this clone with a few counts. Gene names and germline refer to mouse. The CDR3 end falls 4 residues outside the read, so it is completed with the germline J gene. The same CDR3 also results from other DNA sequences found in this sample. This rearrangement joins TRBV5 to TRBJ2-5, with 8 nucleotides matching TRBD2. The CDR3 sequence is 15 residues long. From germline, CDR1 is LGHNA and CDR2 YNLKQL (reference sequence). The CDR3 bases that were read are TGTGCCAGCAGCCAAGAGACACTGGGGGAAGAC. Translated: CASSQETLGED. The CDR3 in full is CASSQETLGEDTQYF.

About this clone: Genes and germline are mouse. CDR3 bases read: TGTGCCAGCAGCCCCCGGGGGGCTAGTGCAGAA. As protein: CASSPRGASAE. The entire CDR3 protein is CASSPRGASAETLYF. The J gene is TRBJ2-3, the V gene TRBV5, with D perhaps TRBD2 (7 bases). The read ends 4 residues shy of where the CDR3 ends; the end is completed using the germline J gene. This CDR3 has 15 amino acids. From germline, CDR1 is LGHNA and CDR2 YNLKQL (reference sequence). The V gene lost 4 bases and the J gene lost 0 bases, with 11 bases spanning the gap.

With regard to this clone: Genes here carry mouse names. The read ends 4 residues shy of where the CDR3 ends; the end is completed using the germline J gene. The rearrangement uses TRBV19 and TRBJ2-3; no clear D gene. The V gene lost 6 bases and the J gene lost 3 bases, with 8 bases spanning the gap. The CDR3 totals 12 residues. Germline V gives CDR1 FNHDT, CDR2 SITEND (reference sequence). CDR3: CASTFRAETLYF. Incomplete CDR3 DNA: TGTGCCAGCACGTTCAGGGCAGAA.

This clone was seen more than once but under ten times. The germline and genes are mouse ones. The CDR3 extends 4 residues past the end of the read, so its final part is completed from the germline J gene. Other DNA sequences from this sample encode an identical CDR3 as well. This chain links TRBV19 with TRBJ1-2, with D possibly matching TRBD1 (6 bases). The CDR3 length is 14 residues. The V and J ends lost 2 bases and 3 bases respectively, with 11 bases between them. The V gene's germline CDR1 is FNHDT and CDR2 SITEND (reference sequence). Incomplete CDR3 DNA: TGTGCCAGCAGTATGGGGGGGGCCGACTCC. Protein: CASSMGGADS. The full CDR3 sequence reads CASSMGGADSDYTF.